This entry concerns a single T cell receptor (beta chain). Its specificity is unknown. The CDR3 consists of 13 residues. V trimming: 6 bases; J trimming: 12 bases; junction bases outside the gene matches: 13. The data originate from a study of T cells after yellow fever vaccination. Study-wide findings and caveats: After the booster, 95% to 98% of CD4 and about 90% of CD8 primary-response clones were re-detected. Though weaker, the secondary response peaked faster, on day 5 versus 15.

TCRdb reprocessed the 5' RACE reads with MiXCR, giving one entry per CDR3 protein. The table lists 150,000 or so distinct CDR3 sequences, roughly a tenth of them singletons, with roughly 40% in the top ten. This TCR was recovered from a man in his late teens or twenties who received the YFV17D yellow fever vaccine. This sequence joins TRBV12-3 or TRBV12-4 and TRBJ2-7; 8 positions agree with TRBD1. Sequenced here: CD8+ T cells sorted from PBMCs, sampled 45 days after the yellow fever booster vaccination. CDR3 DNA sequence: TGTGCCAGCAGCTACGGGACAGGACCTACTAGGTACTTC. This codes for CASSYGTGPTRYF.